Listed below are T cell receptor beta chains from one sample, sequenced in a study of T cells in Graves' hyperthyroidism and ophthalmopathy. TCRdb ran MiXCR on the multiplex PCR reads and lists one entry per CDR3 protein. The sample includes 490,000 or so distinct CDR3 sequences, around a fifth of them seen just once. Sequenced: blood. Every receptor here comes from a woman aged 70-85 years with Graves' ophthalmopathy. CDR3s include the opening cysteine and the closing phenylalanine or tryptophan. D genes are given only for firm matches. Rows may omit the clone size; those that give it use once, few, many or a size class.

TRBJ1-1 | few | NA | TRBV5-1 | CASILSLGDTEAFF | TGCGCCAGCATCCTGTCGTTGGGGGACACTGAAGCTTTCTTT
TRBJ1-2 | few | TRBD1 | TRBV6-1 | CASSQGASRNGYTF | TGTGCCAGCAGTCAGGGGGCGAGTAGAAATGGCTACACCTTC
TRBJ1-1 | NA | TRBD1 | TRBV6-1 | CASSMGGQDSLAFF | TGTGCCAGCAGTATGGGGGGACAGGACTCTCTCGCTTTCTTT
TRBJ1-1 | few | NA | TRBV7-9 | CASSFIGGETEAFF | TGTGCCAGCAGCTTTATCGGGGGTGAAACTGAAGCTTTCTTT
TRBJ2-5 | NA | TRBD2 | TRBV20-1 | CSARASGSVETQYF | TGCAGTGCTAGGGCGAGCGGGAGTGTAGAGACCCAGTACTTC
TRBJ1-1 | few | TRBD1 | TRBV5-6 | CASSWAQGGTEAFF | TGTGCCAGCAGCTGGGCTCAGGGGGGCACTGAAGCTTTCTTT
TRBJ2-1 | NA | TRBD1 | TRBV20-1 | CSATRDREQFF | TGCAGTGCTACCCGGGACAGGGAGCAGTTCTTC
TRBJ2-2 | few | NA | TRBV12-3/TRBV12-4 | CASSLNDRNTGELFF | TGTGCCAGCAGTTTAAACGACAGAAACACCGGGGAGCTGTTTTTT
TRBJ1-5 | few | TRBD1 | TRBV6-1 | CASRLSGTGGISWQPQHF | TGTGCCAGCAGATTATCCGGGACAGGGGGCATCTCTTGGCAGCCCCAGCATTTT
TRBJ2-5 | NA | NA | TRBV4-1 | CASSQDAPGLAETQYF | TGCGCCAGCAGCCAAGATGCCCCAGGGCTGGCAGAGACCCAGTACTTC
TRBJ2-3 | many | NA | TRBV2 | CATRAGTTDTQYF | TGTGCCACCCGGGCAGGCACCACAGATACGCAGTATTTT
TRBJ2-2 | few | NA | TRBV3-1 | CASSQGRFTGELFF | TGTGCCAGCAGCCAAGGCAGGTTCACCGGGGAGCTGTTTTTT
TRBJ2-5 | many | TRBD1 | TRBV12-3/TRBV12-4 | CASTPDRGPETQYF | TGTGCCAGCACCCCGGACAGGGGCCCAGAGACCCAGTACTTC
TRBJ2-3 | NA | NA | TRBV9 | CASSVVPGITDTQYF | TGTGCCAGCAGCGTAGTTCCCGGGATCACAGATACGCAGTATTTT
TRBJ2-6 | NA | TRBD1 | TRBV29-1 | CSARTGGDVLTF | TGCAGCGCCCGGACAGGGGGAGATGTCCTGACTTTC
TRBJ1-1 | NA | NA | TRBV3-1 | CASSHSYRMNTEAFF | TGTGCCAGCAGCCATAGTTACAGGATGAACACTGAAGCTTTCTTT
TRBJ2-1 | few | NA | TRBV6-5 | CASSYSGRSSYNEQFF | TGTGCCAGCAGTTACTCTGGGAGGAGCTCCTACAATGAGCAGTTCTTC
TRBJ1-1 | many | NA | TRBV11-1 | CASSLTDNTEAFF | TGTGCCAGCAGCCTAACAGATAACACTGAAGCTTTCTTT
TRBJ1-1 | few | NA | TRBV6-2/TRBV6-3 | CASSYMRANTEAFF | TGTGCCAGCAGTTACATGAGGGCGAACACTGAAGCTTTCTTT
TRBJ2-1 | NA | NA | TRBV4-3 | CASSQDRGGSRKRDNEQFF | TGCGCCAGCAGCCAAGATAGGGGGGGTTCGCGGAAGAGGGATAATGAGCAGTTCTTC
TRBJ1-6 | few | NA | TRBV30 | CAWNSRSDSPLHF | TGTGCCTGGAATTCGAGGTCTGATTCACCCCTCCACTTT
TRBJ2-1 | NA | NA | TRBV18 | CASSPGPALHNEQFF | TGTGCCAGCTCACCAGGCCCGGCCCTACACAATGAGCAGTTCTTC
TRBJ1-2 | NA | NA | TRBV7-2 | CASSSPQGFKGYGYTF | TGTGCCAGCAGCTCCCCTCAGGGTTTTAAAGGCTATGGCTACACCTTC
TRBJ1-5 | many | NA | TRBV6-1 | CASSELGWNQPQHF | TGTGCCAGCAGTGAATTAGGGTGGAATCAGCCCCAGCATTTT
TRBJ1-2 | few | NA | TRBV24-1 | CATSDKTGGRDGYTF | TGTGCCACCAGTGATAAGACAGGAGGGCGGGATGGCTACACCTTC
TRBJ2-7 | few | NA | TRBV6-1 | CASSEPSGRPLYEQYF | TGTGCCAGTAGTGAGCCCTCCGGACGGCCGCTCTACGAGCAGTACTTC
TRBJ2-1 | few | TRBD2 | TRBV6-1 | CASLGTSGSSYNEQFF | TGTGCCAGCCTCGGGACTAGCGGGAGTTCCTACAATGAGCAGTTCTTC
TRBJ1-2 | NA | TRBD1 | TRBV6-1 | CASSWRDSSRVTYGYTF | TGTGCCAGCAGCTGGCGGGACAGCTCGAGGGTTACCTATGGCTACACCTTC
TRBJ1-2 | NA | TRBD1 | TRBV20-1 | CSARTGEGGYTF | TGCAGTGCGAGGACAGGGGAGGGCGGCTACACCTTC
TRBJ1-2 | NA | NA | TRBV11-3 | CASSLDSGGGDRRGYTF | TGTGCCAGCAGCTTAGATTCGGGCGGGGGAGACAGGCGCGGCTACACCTTC
TRBJ2-3 | once | NA | TRBV6-1 | CASSERDGSDTQYF | TGTGCCAGCAGTGAAAGGGACGGATCGGATACGCAGTATTTT
TRBJ2-1 | NA | TRBD1 | TRBV7-3 | CASSLWRVSGQGVGDEQFF | TGTGCCAGCAGCTTATGGAGGGTTTCGGGACAGGGGGTCGGGGATGAGCAGTTCTTC
TRBJ2-7 | many | NA | TRBV11-2 | CASSLVNRGYEQYF | TGTGCCAGCAGCTTAGTTAATCGCGGTTACGAGCAGTACTTC
TRBJ2-3 | few | TRBD2 | TRBV29-1 | CSVAGGDTQYF | TGCAGCGTTGCGGGAGGGGATACGCAGTATTTT
TRBJ2-2 | NA | NA | TRBV5-1 | CASREGGTFTGELFF | TGCGCCAGCCGAGAGGGGGGCACCTTCACCGGGGAGCTGTTTTTT
TRBJ1-3 | NA | TRBD1 | TRBV6-2/TRBV6-3 | CASSRDRLTGNTIYF | TGTGCCAGCAGCCGGGACAGGTTAACTGGAAACACCATATATTTT
TRBJ2-7 | NA | TRBD1 | TRBV20-1 | CSAQNPGGHYEQYF | TGCAGTGCTCAGAACCCAGGGGGCCACTACGAGCAGTACTTC
TRBJ1-4 | NA | TRBD1 | TRBV12-3/TRBV12-4 | CASSAGTGREKLFF | TGTGCCAGCAGTGCAGGGACAGGGAGGGAAAAACTGTTTTTT
TRBJ1-5 | NA | TRBD1 | TRBV3-1 | CASSFGTDNQPQHF | TGTGCCAGCAGCTTCGGGACAGACAATCAGCCCCAGCATTTT
TRBJ1-6 | NA | NA | TRBV6-1 | CASSPLLDSSSYNSPLHF | TGTGCCAGCAGTCCGCTTTTAGACAGCAGCTCCTATAATTCACCCCTCCACTTT
TRBJ2-2 | many | TRBD2 | TRBV7-3 | CASSLGLAGATGELFF | TGTGCCAGCAGTTTAGGACTAGCGGGAGCCACCGGGGAGCTGTTTTTT
TRBJ2-7 | many | NA | TRBV28 | CASSLRNEGWSYEQYF | TGTGCCAGCAGTTTGAGGAACGAGGGTTGGTCCTACGAGCAGTACTTC
TRBJ2-2 | many | NA | TRBV6-1 | CASEGVNTGELFF | TGTGCCAGCGAGGGCGTAAACACCGGGGAGCTGTTTTTT
TRBJ2-2 | NA | TRBD2 | TRBV19 | CASNQRELRNTGELFF | TGTGCCAGTAATCAGCGGGAGTTGCGGAACACCGGGGAGCTGTTTTTT
TRBJ2-1 | NA | NA | TRBV4-3 | CASSQDLAGAGGYNEQFF | TGCGCCAGCAGCCAAGATCTGGCGGGCGCGGGTGGCTACAATGAGCAGTTCTTC
TRBJ1-5 | NA | NA | TRBV19 | CASSISGREDQPQHF | TGTGCCAGTAGTATAAGTGGCAGGGAGGATCAGCCCCAGCATTTT
TRBJ1-1 | NA | NA | TRBV20-1 | CSATPLGHQAEAFF | TGCAGTGCTACCCCCCTGGGCCATCAGGCTGAAGCTTTCTTT
TRBJ2-7 | few | NA | TRBV2 | CASSELIYEQYF | TGTGCCAGCAGTGAACTCATCTACGAGCAGTACTTC